This TCR beta chain was identified during a study of blood T cell repertoires in COVID-19. Clones were read by immunoSEQ multiplex PCR, and TCRdb kept only the in-frame ones, dropping some. Of about 210,000 clones in the sample, about four fifths are singletons; the top ten hold about 8.9%. This CDR3 has 13 residues. Germline-derived CDR1 and CDR2 are SGHRS and YFSETQ. The V gene lost 5 bases and the J gene lost 6 bases, with 14 bases spanning the gap. Source material: PBMCs or T cells enriched from blood (not recorded which). J is TRBJ1-2 and V is TRBV5-1; D is ambiguous. This clonotype was sampled from a woman aged 45-65 years with acute COVID-19. The CDR3 DNA is TGCGCCAGCAGTTTTCAGGAAGCTAATGGCTACACCTTC. It is translated as CASSFQEANGYTF.